Included here is one T cell receptor (beta chain) sequence, with context. These data are taken from a study of blood T cell repertoires in COVID-19. About the study: Italy, Spain and the United States were the sources of the convalescent and acute COVID-19 samples. Sources were T cells, B-cell-depleted T cells, or PBMCs; the material itself was cDNA or gDNA.

The CDR3 runs to 14 residues. The V gene end was trimmed by 3 bases and the J gene end by 4 bases; junction bases not matched to a gene: 3. Germline V CDR1 and CDR2: ENHRY, SYGVKD. In the study's own analysis: Amplifying reference gene primers gave estimates of nucleated cell counts. TCRdb's table, derived via immunoSEQ multiplex PCR, lists solely in-frame clones and lacks some. For V, J and clone size, that table is used; D and trimming come from the DNA. The table includes 75,000 to 90,000 clones, just under 85% detected once. The clonotype was recovered from an older man with active or convalescent COVID-19. Source material: peripheral blood. The V call is TRBV10-3, the J call TRBJ2-3; 8 bases are a match to TRBD1. The CDR3, as DNA: TGTGCCATCAGTGAAGGACAGGGAGCAGATACGCAGTATTTT. Its translation is CAISEGQGADTQYF.